Listed below are T cell receptor beta chains from one sample, sequenced in a study of shared clonotypes between healthy human individuals. The data were produced by immunoSEQ multiplex PCR, yet TCRdb's version contains in-frame clones alone and is incomplete. The sample records 2 million to 2.5 million clones, 90% to 96% being singletons. Material for sequencing was naive CD4+ T cells sorted from blood. Receptors originate from a man in his late teens or twenties in good health. Each CDR3 is given with its conserved first and last residue. D genes are given only for firm matches. Clone size is shown for a subset of rows, as once, few, many or a class of expanded clone.

cdr3_aa | cdr3_nt | j_call | v_call | d_call | clone_size
CASSLQGWVYNEQFF | TGTGCCAGCAGCCTACAGGGGTGGGTATACAATGAGCAGTTCTTC | TRBJ2-1 | TRBV7-8 | TRBD1 | NA
CASTRGTGTHYGYTF | TGTGCCAGCACCCGGGGGACAGGTACTCACTATGGCTACACCTTC | TRBJ1-2 | TRBV6-5 | TRBD1 | once
CASRPGGAEPLEAFF | TGCGCCAGCAGGCCAGGGGGCGCAGAGCCCCTTGAAGCTTTCTTT | TRBJ1-1 | TRBV5-1 | TRBD1 | NA
CASSGGTSQETQYF | TGTGCCAGCTCAGGGGGGACTAGCCAAGAGACCCAGTACTTC | TRBJ2-5 | TRBV18 | TRBD2 | NA
CASSPGTDFLNEKLFF | TGTGCCAGCAGCCCCGGGACAGACTTCTTAAATGAAAAACTGTTTTTT | TRBJ1-4 | TRBV4-2 | TRBD1 | once
CASSFLDSLTTEAFF | TGTGCCAGCAGCTTTCTCGACAGCTTGACCACTGAAGCTTTCTTT | TRBJ1-1 | TRBV5-5 | NA | NA
CASSNSGADEQYF | TGTGCCAGCAGCAACAGCGGGGCCGACGAGCAGTACTTC | TRBJ2-7 | TRBV14 | TRBD2 | NA
CASSLVGAGVGTGELFF | TGTGCCAGCAGCTTAGTGGGAGCGGGAGTAGGCACCGGGGAGCTGTTTTTT | TRBJ2-2 | TRBV7-2 | TRBD2 | NA
CASSAGGAQFSYEQYF | TGTGCCAGCAGCGCAGGGGGGGCACAGTTCTCCTACGAGCAGTACTTC | TRBJ2-7 | TRBV11-2 | NA | NA
CATSRDRGPDTQYF | TGTGCCACCAGCAGAGATCGGGGCCCAGATACGCAGTATTTT | TRBJ2-3 | TRBV15 | NA | NA
CASSVDPGGGTDTQYF | TGTGCCAGCAGCGTAGATCCGGGTGGGGGCACAGATACGCAGTATTTT | TRBJ2-3 | TRBV9 | NA | NA
CASSLSRGDYGYTF | TGTGCCAGCAGCTTAAGTCGGGGGGACTATGGCTACACCTTC | TRBJ1-2 | TRBV7-8 | NA | NA
CAGGQGGSYEQYF | TGTGCCGGCGGACAGGGGGGTTCGTACGAGCAGTACTTC | TRBJ2-7 | TRBV6-6 | TRBD1 | NA
CASSPGGNTIYF | TGTGCCAGTAGCCCCGGGGGAAACACCATATATTTT | TRBJ1-3 | TRBV19 | NA | NA
CASSLEGAVSNQPQHF | TGTGCCAGCAGCTTAGAGGGGGCGGTTAGCAATCAGCCCCAGCATTTT | TRBJ1-5 | TRBV7-8 | TRBD1 | NA
CAWSLGQPYGYTF | TGTGCCTGGAGTCTGGGACAGCCCTATGGCTACACCTTC | TRBJ1-2 | TRBV30 | TRBD1 | NA
CASSYSGNEQFF | TGTGCCAGCAGTTACAGCGGGAATGAGCAGTTCTTC | TRBJ2-1 | TRBV6-5 | NA | NA
CASNAAGQGQETQYF | TGTGCCAGCAACGCTGCGGGACAGGGACAAGAGACCCAGTACTTC | TRBJ2-5 | TRBV5-4 | TRBD1 | NA
CASSASLPGRSYF | TGTGCCAGCAGCGCGTCTCTCCCGGGGCGATCATATTTT | TRBJ1-3 | TRBV11-1 | NA | NA
CASSPPQTGRNGYTF | TGTGCCAGCTCACCGCCCCAGACAGGGAGGAATGGCTACACCTTC | TRBJ1-2 | TRBV18 | TRBD1 | NA
CASSGAGQETQYF | TGTGCCAGCAGCGGGGCAGGGCAAGAGACCCAGTACTTC | TRBJ2-5 | TRBV6-5 | NA | NA
CASSSYTEAFF | TGTGCCAGCAGTTCATACACTGAAGCTTTCTTT | TRBJ1-1 | TRBV27 | NA | once